The entry that follows covers one T cell receptor (beta chain) sequence. The sample belongs to a study of T cell changes during pregnancy in multiple sclerosis. Trimming removed 3 bases at V and 7 bases at J, with 18 bases between. Germline lookup yields CDR1 MNHEY and CDR2 SMNVEV (reference sequence). This CDR3 is 15 amino acids long. TCRdb keeps only in-frame clones here, not all; method: immunoSEQ multiplex PCR. The repertoire includes about 41,000 clones, around nine tenths of them detected once, and around 6.3% sits in the top ten. The sequence was collected from a female donor with multiple sclerosis, enrolled in a pregnancy study. The chain employs TRBV27 and TRBJ1-2, with D possibly TRBD1 on 5 matching bases. The sample in question was CD8+ T cells from peripheral blood mononuclear cells, obtained in the third trimester of pregnancy. CDR3 sequence reads: CASSLTAGLSGGYTF. The CDR3 coding sequence is TGTGCCAGCAGTTTGACGGCAGGGTTATCGGGTGGCTACACCTTC.